These 3 T cell receptor beta chains were all obtained from the same sample, sequenced in a study of T cells of healthy individuals. One entry per CDR3 protein results from TCRdb running MiXCR on the 5' RACE reads. The data show fewer than 90,000 distinct CDR3 sequences, roughly 5% seen once. The receptor set was obtained from a female donor in good health.

This sequence joins TRBV4-3 and TRBJ1-2, with D possibly matching TRBD1 (5 bases). Trimming took 1 base from V and 0 from J, leaving 12 bases between them. Germline V CDR1 and CDR2: LGHNA, YSLEER. The CDR3 runs to 16 residues. CDR3 DNA: TGCGCCAGCAGCCAAGGATTAGGACACTCTAACTATGGCTACACCTTC. It codes for CASSQGLGHSNYGYTF.

This clonotype has just a few counts. The CDR3 loop reads CASSRQGGGGELFF. Here the CDR3 DNA reads TGTGCCAGCAGCAGACAGGGCGGGGGCGGAGAGCTGTTTTTT. The chain combines TRBV12-3 or TRBV12-4 with TRBJ2-2; either TRBD1 or TRBD2 may fit D (7 bases each). The length of the CDR3 is 14 residues. Trimming took off 6 bases at V and 11 bases at J, with 19 bases between the two ends.

Many counts were recorded for this clonotype. The genes are TRBV19 and TRBJ2-3; the D gene could be TRBD1 or TRBD2 (5 bases each). The CDR3 is 14 amino acids. Germline CDR1 is LNHDA and CDR2 is SQIVND (reference sequence). Trimming removed 7 bases from V and 0 bases from J, with 11 bases in between. The CDR3 nucleotides are TGTGCCAGTATGGAGTGGGGGAGCACAGATACGCAGTATTTT. It translates to CASMEWGSTDTQYF.